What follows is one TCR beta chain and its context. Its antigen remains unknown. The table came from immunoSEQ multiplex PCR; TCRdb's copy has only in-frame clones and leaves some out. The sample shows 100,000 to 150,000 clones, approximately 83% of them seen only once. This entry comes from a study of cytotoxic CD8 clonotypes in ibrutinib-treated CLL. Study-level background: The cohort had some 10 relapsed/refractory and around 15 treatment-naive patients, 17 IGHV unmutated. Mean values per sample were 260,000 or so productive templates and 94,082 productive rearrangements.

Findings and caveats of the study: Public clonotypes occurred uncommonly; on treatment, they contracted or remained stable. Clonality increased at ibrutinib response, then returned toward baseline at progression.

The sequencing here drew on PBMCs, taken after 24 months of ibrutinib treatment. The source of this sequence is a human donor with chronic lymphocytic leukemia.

The CDR3 reads CASTEYWAGGRYNEQFF. The CDR3 nucleotides are TGTGCCAGTACGGAATACTGGGCGGGAGGGAGATACAATGAGCAGTTCTTC. The chain couples TRBV19 to TRBJ2-1; 9 positions agree with TRBD2. V was clipped by 7 bases and J by 4 bases; unmatched bases: 14. The CDR3 is 17 amino acids. CDR1 LNHDA and CDR2 SQIVND come from the germline V gene (reference sequence).